These 23 T cell receptor beta chains came from one sample sequenced in a study of human T cells and chemical hapten exposure. TCRdb recomputed calls from the 5' RACE reads with MiXCR, one row per CDR3 protein. Of around 100,000 distinct CDR3 sequences listed, approximately 20% are singletons. The authors' total RNA extraction used unfractionated whole blood. These receptors were collected from a human donor in good health.

The chain combines TRBV3-1 with TRBJ2-7; 7 nucleotides line up with TRBD2. CDR3 length: 12 residues. The V segment lost 2 bases and the J segment 6 bases; nucleotides outside the gene matches: 1. CDR1 is LGHDT and CDR2 is YNNKEL in the germline V gene (reference sequence). Here the CDR3 reads CASSQWGGEQYF. CDR3 sequence (DNA): TGTGCCAGCAGCCAATGGGGGGGCGAGCAGTACTTC.

V is TRBV6-2 or TRBV6-3 and J is TRBJ1-5; D is possibly TRBD1 (6 bases). V lost 8 bases, J lost 5 bases, and 16 bases lay in between. The germline V gene has CDR1 MNHEY and CDR2 SVGEGT. The CDR3 extends over 14 amino acids. CDR3 sequence reads: CASLKRGAYQPQHF. The CDR3 bases are TGTGCCAGCTTAAAACGGGGGGCTTATCAGCCCCAGCATTTT.

The gene calls are TRBV5-1 and TRBJ2-3; 10 bases agree with TRBD2. V gave up 2 bases and J gave up 2 bases; unmatched junction bases: 11. The CDR3 runs 18 residues. Germline values: CDR1 SGHRS, CDR2 YFSETQ. CDR3 sequence: CASSLNLAGVGYTDTQYF. CDR3 nucleotides: TGCGCCAGCAGCTTAAATCTAGCGGGAGTGGGATACACAGATACGCAGTATTTT.

In this sample, this clonotype turned up a few times. This chain connects TRBV5-1 to TRBJ2-7, with 11 bases fitting TRBD1. Germline V gives CDR1 SGHRS, CDR2 YFSETQ. V lost 4 bases to trimming and J lost 0 bases; unmatched junction nucleotides: 6. The CDR3 is 16 residues long. CDR3 protein: CASSAGTGGYSYEQYF. DNA of the CDR3: TGCGCCAGCAGCGCCGGGACAGGGGGTTACTCCTACGAGCAGTACTTC.

As DNA, the CDR3 is TGCGCCACCATCGGACATTACGAAGCTTTCTTT. Amino acids: CATIGHYEAFF. The V call is TRBV10-2, the J call TRBJ1-1; D is perhaps TRBD1 (5 bases). With 10 bases removed from V and 8 bases from J, the gap between germline ends came to 14 bases. Germline V CDR1 and CDR2: WSHSY, SAAADI. This CDR3 contains 11 residues.

The table lists this clonotype with many counts. The rearrangement links TRBV13 to TRBJ2-1; TRBD2 aligns across 8 bases. Germline values: CDR1 PRHDT, CDR2 FYEKMQ (reference sequence). V dropped 5 bases and J dropped 7; count of bases not matched to a gene: 10. CDR3 length equals 15 residues. This chain's CDR3 is CASSPPSGRINEQFF. The CDR3 DNA reads as TGTGCCAGCAGCCCGCCAAGCGGGAGAATAAATGAGCAGTTCTTC.

The rearrangement joins TRBV28 to TRBJ1-1, with D possibly being TRBD1 (5 bases). This CDR3 spans 15 amino acids. The germline V gene has CDR1 MDHEN and CDR2 SYDVKM. The V and J ends lost 6 bases and 3 bases respectively, with 17 bases between them. CDR3 sequence reads: CASRPSNQGYTEAFF. In nucleotides, the CDR3 is TGTGCCAGCAGGCCCTCCAACCAGGGATACACTGAAGCTTTCTTT.

The genes are TRBV5-1 and TRBJ2-6, with no clear D. The V gene lost 3 bases and the J gene lost 0 bases, with 4 bases spanning the gap. Germline V gene lookup returns CDR1 SGHRS and CDR2 YFSETQ. This CDR3 contains 14 residues. For the CDR3, the DNA is TGCGCCAGCAGCTATATCTCTGGGGCCAACGTCCTGACTTTC. This sequence encodes CASSYISGANVLTF.

The rearrangement links TRBV6-6 to TRBJ1-5, with TRBD1 as a possible D gene (6 bases). The CDR3 loop spans 14 amino acids. The germline V gene encodes CDR1 MNHNY and CDR2 SVGAGI (reference sequence). Deletions cut 7 bases from V and 5 bases from J, with 15 bases between. CDR3 residues: CASTSGGVYQPQHF. As DNA, the CDR3 is TGTGCCAGCACAAGCGGGGGCGTGTATCAGCCCCAGCATTTT.

The V and J genes are TRBV9 and TRBJ2-1; TRBD2 aligns across 10 bases. Germline loops: CDR1 SGDLS, CDR2 YYNGEE. CDR3 length: 15 amino acids. V lost 0 bases and J lost 3; bases outside the gene matches: 0. The CDR3 nucleotides read TGTGCCAGCAGCGTAGGGACTAGCGGCTACAATGAGCAGTTCTTC. It is translated as CASSVGTSGYNEQFF. The complete variable domain, with remaining parts taken from reference TRBV9 and TRBJ2-1, reads DSGVTQTPKHLITATGQRVTLRCSPRSGDLSVYWYQQSLDQGLQFLIQYYNGEERAKGNILERFSAQQFPDLHSELNLSSLELGDSALYFCASSVGTSGYNEQFFGPGTRLTVL.

The chain couples TRBV2 to TRBJ2-7; 10 positions agree with TRBD2. V dropped 6 bases and J dropped 2; count of bases not matched to a gene: 7. Germline CDR1 reads SNHLY; CDR2 reads FYNNEI. The CDR3 extends over 15 amino acids. In nucleotides, the CDR3 is TGTGCCAGCAGGAATCTACTAGCGGGAACCTACGAGCAGTACTTC. It specifies CASRNLLAGTYEQYF.

This clonotype was detected only a few times. This chain connects TRBV28 to TRBJ1-1; D possibly corresponds to TRBD1 (5 bases). In germline, CDR1 is MDHEN, CDR2 SYDVKM. The V and J ends lost 5 bases and 2 bases respectively, with 15 bases between them. The CDR3 has 15 residues. CDR3 residues: CASSRAGTANTEAFF. The CDR3, as DNA: TGTGCCAGCAGTCGAGCCGGGACGGCTAACACTGAAGCTTTCTTT.

J is TRBJ2-5 and V is TRBV28; tentative D call: TRBD1 (5 bases). The germline V gene has CDR1 MDHEN and CDR2 SYDVKM. V lost 6 bases and J 5 bases, leaving 13 bases between the germline ends. This CDR3 comprises 13 residues. The CDR3, as DNA: TGTGCCAGCAGCCAGCGTGGGGCTGAGACCCAGTACTTC. Translated: CASSQRGAETQYF.

There are a few counts of this clonotype. The chain combines TRBV14 with TRBJ2-1; D might be TRBD1 or TRBD2, each matching 5 bases. This CDR3 is built from 16 residues. Per germline, CDR1 SGHDN and CDR2 FVKESK. The V and J ends lost 1 base and 6 bases respectively, with 16 bases between them. The CDR3 nucleotides are TGTGCCAGCAGCCAAGGACAAGGGTTGGGGGTCAATGAGCAGTTCTTC. Translating it yields CASSQGQGLGVNEQFF.

This chain joins TRBV6-5 and TRBJ2-2; D is perhaps TRBD1 (7 bases). There are 14 residues in the CDR3. The germline V gene encodes CDR1 MNHEY and CDR2 SVGAGI. Trimming left V 7 bases short and J 5 bases short, with 14 bases between. DNA for the CDR3: TGTGCCAGCACGCGGGACAGTTATACCGGGGAGCTGTTTTTT. This encodes CASTRDSYTGELFF.

This clonotype was counted only a few times. The chain combines TRBV4-2 with TRBJ2-3, with 13 bases lining up with TRBD2. Germline CDR1 is LGHNA and CDR2 is YNFKEQ. This CDR3 is built from 17 residues. J lost 5 bases, V lost 0 bases, and 5 bases had no gene match. In DNA, the CDR3 is TGTGCCAGCAGCCAAGATCTTGGACTAGCGGGAGTAGATACGCAGTATTTT. Amino acids: CASSQDLGLAGVDTQYF.

J is TRBJ2-4 and V is TRBV9; D may be TRBD2 (6 bases). CDR1 and CDR2 from the germline V gene are SGDLS and YYNGEE. The CDR3 contains 15 residues. V dropped 4 bases and J dropped 0 bases, with 11 bases sitting between them. CDR3 sequence: CASSSGGTAKNIQYF. In nucleotides, the CDR3 is TGTGCCAGCAGCAGCGGCGGGACAGCCAAAAACATTCAGTACTTC.

The rearrangement joins TRBV7-3 to TRBJ2-1; D remains ambiguous. Germline loops: CDR1 SGHTA, CDR2 FQGTGA. V was cut by 8 bases and J by 6 bases, with 11 bases left in between. There are 12 residues in the CDR3. The CDR3 nucleotides read TGTGCCAGCGGATTAGTGGGCAATGAGCAGTTCTTC. Translated, it gives CASGLVGNEQFF.

To note about this clonotype: Mismatch with germline at one junction end may stem from a read error. The V and J genes are TRBV5-8 and TRBJ2-3; D is unresolved. Per germline, CDR1 SGHTS and CDR2 YDEGEE. The CDR3 has 12 amino acids. Written as DNA, the CDR3 is TGTGCCGGCAGACTCCGCACAGATACGCAGTATTTT. Its translation is CAGRLRTDTQYF.

This chain links TRBV4-1 with TRBJ2-5; D call uncertain. CDR1 and CDR2 from the germline V gene are MGHRA and YSYEKL. The CDR3 is made up of 16 amino acids. Trimming pared 4 bases from V and 0 bases from J, leaving 15 bases between. Here the CDR3 DNA reads TGCGCCAGCAGCCCGCGGCACCTGCGGTACCAAGAGACCCAGTACTTC. It translates to CASSPRHLRYQETQYF.

The J gene is TRBJ2-1, the V gene TRBV10-3; 7 bases are shared with TRBD2. This CDR3 comprises 15 residues. V shed 2 bases, J shed 7 bases, and the junction held 8 bases outside the gene matches. Germline lookup yields CDR1 ENHRY and CDR2 SYGVKD. The CDR3 DNA sequence: TGTGCCATCAGTGAGCGTCTAGCGGAGAGAAATGAGCAGTTCTTC. It is translated as CAISERLAERNEQFF.

This sequence joins TRBV9 and TRBJ2-7; D unresolved. The germline V and J ends were trimmed by 3 bases and 8 bases, with 12 bases remaining between them. This CDR3 is 12 amino acids long. Germline-derived CDR1 and CDR2 are SGDLS and YYNGEE. Here the CDR3 DNA reads TGTGCCAGCAGCGCCGGCGGCGCCCAGCAGTACTTC. It specifies CASSAGGAQQYF.

The CDR3 region is CASSILRGEMLNQPQHF. The CDR3 DNA reads as TGTGCCAGTAGTATTCTTCGGGGGGAAATGCTCAATCAGCCCCAGCATTTT. This chain uses TRBV19 with TRBJ1-5, with a tentative D call TRBD1 (5 bases). This CDR3 comprises 17 residues. CDR1 and CDR2 from the germline V gene are LNHDA and SQIVND (reference sequence). The V gene lost 3 bases and the J gene lost 3 bases, with 18 bases spanning the gap.